This T cell receptor beta chain was identified in a study of blood T cells in healthy people across ages. Germline CDR1 LGHNA, CDR2 YSLEER. CDR3 length: 16 amino acids. The germline V and J ends were trimmed by 0 bases and 0 bases, with 8 bases remaining between them. A second about 7 to 12 cycle PCR used barcoded and J-beta primers. TCRdb ran MiXCR on the 5' RACE reads and lists one entry per CDR3 protein. The sample gives roughly 2 million distinct CDR3 sequences, around half of which show up once; roughly 2.1% is in the top ten. Details on this clonotype: Its cognate antigen is unknown.

General study findings and limits: Diversity of TCR beta per million T cells declined in a roughly linear way with age. Relative to aged donors, long-lived donors carried more naive CD4+ cells and displayed higher diversity. The study regarded diversity estimates from one million T cells as underestimates.

Per individual sample, total RNA of at least 5.5 micrograms was extracted. The rearrangement links TRBV4-3 to TRBJ2-2; weak D call: TRBD1 (5 bases). This TCR derives from a woman in her forties in good health. Sequencing was performed on blood. The CDR3 DNA reads TGCGCCAGCAGCCAAGATGGACAAGCGAACACCGGGGAGCTGTTTTTT. Protein product: CASSQDGQANTGELFF.